The entry below gives a single T cell receptor (beta chain) sequence along with its context. The data stem from a study of blood T cell repertoires in COVID-19. Recovered participants had two consecutive negative NP/OP PCR tests, healthcare professional clearance, or symptom resolution. Sequenced by immunoSEQ multiplex PCR; TCRdb stores in-frame clones only, minus some. The sample contains approximately 230,000 clones, approximately 90% of which appear only once. The CDR3 is 14 amino acids. Unmatched junction bases numbered 8, after V lost 6 bases and J lost 6 bases. Per germline, CDR1 SQVTM and CDR2 ANQGSEA.

The material sequenced was PBMCs or T cells enriched from blood (not recorded which). J is TRBJ1-6 and V is TRBV29-1; TRBD1 agrees at 7 bases. This clonotype was sampled from a young woman who had recovered from COVID-19. Here the CDR3 DNA reads TGCAGCGTAGGACAGGTTCTGATTAATTCACCCCTCCACTTT. Its protein product is CSVGQVLINSPLHF.